This TCR beta chain comes out of a study of T cell responses to AZD1222 COVID-19 vaccine. The germline CDR1 and CDR2 sequences are GTSNPN and SVGIG (reference sequence). The CDR3 has 13 amino acids. This clone occurred a few times. Antigen unknown. Data came from immunoSEQ multiplex PCR; TCRdb stores just in-frame clones and leaves some out. The data contain fewer than 55,000 clones, over 80% of them seen just once; the ten biggest clones take up around 52%. Regarding the study as a whole: Targeting of unmutated variant regions was reportedly seen in nearly half of spike-specific TCRs. With two AZD1222 doses given, Spike-specific TCR breadth and depth both rose. Clonal diversity was possibly underestimated, and the donors were mostly white British, with more females.

The sample consisted of peripheral blood, taken on day 0 of AZD1222 vaccination. V gene TRBV30 combines with J gene TRBJ2-7; D might be TRBD2 (6 bases). This sequence was found in an adult in good health. The CDR3 DNA follows: TGTGCTTGGCGGCCGGGAGAGACCTACGAGCAGTACTTC. It specifies CAWRPGETYEQYF.